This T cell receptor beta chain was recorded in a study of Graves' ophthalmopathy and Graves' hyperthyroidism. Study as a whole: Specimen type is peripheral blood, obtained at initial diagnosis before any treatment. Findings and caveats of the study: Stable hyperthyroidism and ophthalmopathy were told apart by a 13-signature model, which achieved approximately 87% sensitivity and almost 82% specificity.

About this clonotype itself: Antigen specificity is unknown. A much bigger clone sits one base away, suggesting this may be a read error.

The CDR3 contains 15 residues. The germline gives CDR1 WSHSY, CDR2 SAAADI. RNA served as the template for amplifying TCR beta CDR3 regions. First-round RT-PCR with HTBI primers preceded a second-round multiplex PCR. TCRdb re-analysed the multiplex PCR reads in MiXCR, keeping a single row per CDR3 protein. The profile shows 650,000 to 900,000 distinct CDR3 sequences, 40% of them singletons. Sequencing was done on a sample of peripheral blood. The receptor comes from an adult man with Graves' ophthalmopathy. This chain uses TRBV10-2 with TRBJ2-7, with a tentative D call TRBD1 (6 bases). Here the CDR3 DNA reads TGCGCCAACAGTGACAAGACAGGTTCAACCTACGAGCAGTACTTC. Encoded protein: CANSDKTGSTYEQYF.